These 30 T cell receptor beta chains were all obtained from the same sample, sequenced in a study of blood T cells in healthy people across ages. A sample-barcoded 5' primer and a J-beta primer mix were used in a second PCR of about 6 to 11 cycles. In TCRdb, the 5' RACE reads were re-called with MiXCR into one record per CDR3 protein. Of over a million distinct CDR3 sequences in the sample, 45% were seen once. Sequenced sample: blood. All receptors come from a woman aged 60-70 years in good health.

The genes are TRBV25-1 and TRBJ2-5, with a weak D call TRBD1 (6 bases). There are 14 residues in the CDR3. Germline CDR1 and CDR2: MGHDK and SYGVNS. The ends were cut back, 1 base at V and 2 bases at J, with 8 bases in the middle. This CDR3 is CASSEFTGQETQYF. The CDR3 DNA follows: TGTGCCAGCAGTGAATTCACAGGGCAAGAGACCCAGTACTTC. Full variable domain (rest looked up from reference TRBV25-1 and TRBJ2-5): EADIYQTPRYLVIGTGKKITLECSQTMGHDKMYWYQQDPGMELHLIHYSYGVNSTEKGDLSSESTVSRIRTEHFPLTLESARPSHTSQYLCASSEFTGQETQYFGPGTRLLVL.

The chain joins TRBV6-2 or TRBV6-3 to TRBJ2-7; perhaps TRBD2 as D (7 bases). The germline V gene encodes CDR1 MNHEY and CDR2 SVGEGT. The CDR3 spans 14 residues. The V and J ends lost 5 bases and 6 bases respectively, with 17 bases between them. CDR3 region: CASSPGGGVVEQYF. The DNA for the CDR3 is TGTGCCAGCAGTCCGGGCGGGGGCGTAGTCGAGCAGTACTTC.

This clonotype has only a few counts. The CDR3 loop reads CSALGLRGKNIQYF. The CDR3 DNA is TGCAGTGCTTTGGGACTCCGCGGCAAAAACATTCAGTACTTC. The J gene is TRBJ2-4, the V gene TRBV20-1, with a weak D call TRBD2 (6 bases). V shed 5 bases and J shed 3 bases, with 14 bases lying between them. Germline-derived CDR1 and CDR2 are DFQATT and SNEGSKA (reference sequence). The CDR3 extends over 14 amino acids.

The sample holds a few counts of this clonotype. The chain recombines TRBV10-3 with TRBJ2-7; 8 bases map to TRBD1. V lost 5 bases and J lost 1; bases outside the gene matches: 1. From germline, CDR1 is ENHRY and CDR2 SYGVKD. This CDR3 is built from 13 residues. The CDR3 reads CAISRDRSYEQYF. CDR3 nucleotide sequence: TGTGCCATCAGTAGGGACAGGTCCTACGAGCAGTACTTC.

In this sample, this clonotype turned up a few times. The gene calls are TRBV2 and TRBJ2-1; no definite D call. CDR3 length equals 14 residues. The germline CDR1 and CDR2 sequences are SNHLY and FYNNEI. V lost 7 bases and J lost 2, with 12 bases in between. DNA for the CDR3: TGTGCCAGCATAGGGCCTACCACCTACAATGAGCAGTTCTTC. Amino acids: CASIGPTTYNEQFF.

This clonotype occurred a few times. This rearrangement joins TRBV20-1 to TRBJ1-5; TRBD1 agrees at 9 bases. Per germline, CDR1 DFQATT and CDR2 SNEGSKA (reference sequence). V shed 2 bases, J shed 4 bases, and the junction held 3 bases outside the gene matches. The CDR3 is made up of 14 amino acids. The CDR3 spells CSARPGQGNQPQHF. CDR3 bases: TGCAGTGCTAGACCGGGACAGGGTAATCAGCCCCAGCATTTT.

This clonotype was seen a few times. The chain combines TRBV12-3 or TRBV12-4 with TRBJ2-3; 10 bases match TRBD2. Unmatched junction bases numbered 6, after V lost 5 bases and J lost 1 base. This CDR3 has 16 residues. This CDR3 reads CASSLGGTSGTDTQYF. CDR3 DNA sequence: TGTGCCAGCAGTCTAGGGGGGACTAGCGGCACAGATACGCAGTATTTT.

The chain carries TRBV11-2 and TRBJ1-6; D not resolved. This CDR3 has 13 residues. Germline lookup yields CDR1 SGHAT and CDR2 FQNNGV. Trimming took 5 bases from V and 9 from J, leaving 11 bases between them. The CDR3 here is CASSPPYRSPLHF. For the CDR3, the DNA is TGTGCCAGCAGCCCACCTTATCGTTCACCCCTCCACTTT.

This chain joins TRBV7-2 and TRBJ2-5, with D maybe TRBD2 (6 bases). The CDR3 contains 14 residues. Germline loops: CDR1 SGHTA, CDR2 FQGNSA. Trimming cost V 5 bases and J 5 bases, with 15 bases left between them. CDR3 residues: CASSLRLEGETQYF. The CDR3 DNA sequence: TGTGCCAGCAGCCTAAGACTAGAAGGGGAGACCCAGTACTTC.

CDR3 DNA sequence: TGCAGTGCGCCCACAGGGTCCAATCAGCCCCAGCATTTT. Translation: CSAPTGSNQPQHF. The chain links TRBV20-1 to TRBJ1-5; a weak D match, TRBD1 (6 bases). Deletions cut 6 bases from V and 3 bases from J, with 12 bases between. CDR1 DFQATT and CDR2 SNEGSKA come from the germline V gene (reference sequence). The CDR3 has 13 residues.

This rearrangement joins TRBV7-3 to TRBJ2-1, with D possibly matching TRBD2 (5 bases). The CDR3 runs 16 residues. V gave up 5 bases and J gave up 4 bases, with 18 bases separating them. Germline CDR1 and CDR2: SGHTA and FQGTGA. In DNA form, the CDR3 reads TGTGCCAGCAGCATATCCGGACTTGCCGTATACAATGAGCAGTTCTTC. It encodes CASSISGLAVYNEQFF.

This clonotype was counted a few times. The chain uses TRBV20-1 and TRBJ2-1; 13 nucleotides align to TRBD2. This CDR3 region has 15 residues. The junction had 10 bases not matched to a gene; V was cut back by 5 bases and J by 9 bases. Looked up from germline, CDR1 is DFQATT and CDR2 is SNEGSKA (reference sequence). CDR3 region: CSAEGLAGHLTEQFF. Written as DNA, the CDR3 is TGCAGTGCTGAGGGACTAGCGGGACATCTCACTGAGCAGTTCTTC.

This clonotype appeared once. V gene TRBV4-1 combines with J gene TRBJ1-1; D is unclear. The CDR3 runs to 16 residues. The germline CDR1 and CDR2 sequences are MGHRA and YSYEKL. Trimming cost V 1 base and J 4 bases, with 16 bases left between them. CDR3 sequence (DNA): TGCGCCAGCAGCCAAGCGGACCCGCCTACCGGCACTGAAGCTTTCTTT. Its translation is CASSQADPPTGTEAFF.

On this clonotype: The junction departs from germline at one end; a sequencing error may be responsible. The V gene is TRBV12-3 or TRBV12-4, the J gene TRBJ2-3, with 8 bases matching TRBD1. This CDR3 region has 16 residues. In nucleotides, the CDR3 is TGTGCCAGCAGAGGCGCCCGGGCAGGGGGCGCAGATGCGCAGTATTTT. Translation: CASRGARAGGADAQYF.

The CDR3, as DNA: TGTGCTAGTGGTCCTCTTTTGACCCGGGACACCCCGGTACAGGAGCAGTTCTTC. Amino acids: CASGPLLTRDTPVQEQFF. V usage is TRBV12-5 and J usage is TRBJ2-1, with a tentative D call TRBD1 (6 bases). The germline V and J ends were trimmed by 5 bases and 10 bases, with 30 bases remaining between them. The CDR3 covers 18 residues. The germline CDR1 and CDR2 sequences are LGHNT and FRNRAP.

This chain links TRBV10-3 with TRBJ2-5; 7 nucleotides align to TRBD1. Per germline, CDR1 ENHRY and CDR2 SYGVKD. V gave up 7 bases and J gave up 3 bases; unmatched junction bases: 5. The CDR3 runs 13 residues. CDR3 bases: TGTGCCATCAAAAGGGGGCTGGAAGAGACCCAGTACTTC. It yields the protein CAIKRGLEETQYF.

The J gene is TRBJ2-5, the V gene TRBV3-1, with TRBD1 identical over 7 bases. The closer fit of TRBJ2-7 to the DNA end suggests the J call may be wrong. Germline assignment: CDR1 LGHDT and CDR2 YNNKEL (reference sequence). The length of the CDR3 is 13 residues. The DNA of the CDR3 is TGTGCCAGCGGCCCCGGACAGGCCTACGAGCAGTACTTC. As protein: CASGPGQAYEQYF.

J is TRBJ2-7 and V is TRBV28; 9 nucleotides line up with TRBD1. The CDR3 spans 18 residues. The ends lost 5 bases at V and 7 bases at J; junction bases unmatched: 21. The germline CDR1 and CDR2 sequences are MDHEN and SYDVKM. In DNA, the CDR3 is TGTGCCAGCAGTCATGATCCAACACAGGGGGCTGAATTGAGGGAGCAGTACTTC. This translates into CASSHDPTQGAELREQYF. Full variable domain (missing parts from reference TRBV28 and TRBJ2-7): DVKVTQSSRYLVKRTGEKVFLECVQDMDHENMFWYRQDPGLGLRLIYFSYDVKMKEKGDIPEGYSVSREKKERFSLILESASTNQTSMYLCASSHDPTQGAELREQYFGPGTRLTVT.

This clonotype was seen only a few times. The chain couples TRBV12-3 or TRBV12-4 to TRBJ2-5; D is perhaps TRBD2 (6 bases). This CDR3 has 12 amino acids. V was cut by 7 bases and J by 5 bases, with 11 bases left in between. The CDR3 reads CASNGGRETQYF. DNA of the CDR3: TGTGCCAGCAATGGGGGGAGGGAGACCCAGTACTTC.

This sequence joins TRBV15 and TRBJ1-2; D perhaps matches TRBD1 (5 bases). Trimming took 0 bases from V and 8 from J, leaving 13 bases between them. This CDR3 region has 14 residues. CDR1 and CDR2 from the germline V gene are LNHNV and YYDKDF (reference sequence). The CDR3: CATSRDRGERGYTF. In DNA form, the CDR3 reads TGTGCCACCAGCAGAGATCGAGGGGAGCGGGGCTACACCTTC.

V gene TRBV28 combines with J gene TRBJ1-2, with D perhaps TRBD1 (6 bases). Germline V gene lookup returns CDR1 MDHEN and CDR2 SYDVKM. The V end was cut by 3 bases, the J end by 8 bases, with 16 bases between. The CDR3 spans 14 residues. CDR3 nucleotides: TGTGCCAGCAGTTTGACATTACAGGGAAACGGCTACACCTTC. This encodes CASSLTLQGNGYTF.

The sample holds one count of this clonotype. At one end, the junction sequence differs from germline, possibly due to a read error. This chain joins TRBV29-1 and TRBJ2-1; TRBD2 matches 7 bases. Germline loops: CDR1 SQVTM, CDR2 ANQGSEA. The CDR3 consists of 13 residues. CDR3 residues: CGVDGGSRNEQFF. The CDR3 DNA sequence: TGCGGCGTTGACGGGGGGAGTAGGAATGAGCAGTTCTTC.

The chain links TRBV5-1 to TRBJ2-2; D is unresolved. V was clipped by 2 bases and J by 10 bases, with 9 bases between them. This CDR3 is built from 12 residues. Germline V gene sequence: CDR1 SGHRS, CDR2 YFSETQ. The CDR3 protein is CASSFRPQELFF. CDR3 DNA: TGCGCCAGCAGCTTTCGGCCACAGGAGCTGTTTTTT.

The CDR3 bases are TGTGCCAGCAGCCTGGGACAGACACTAGATACGCAGTATTTT. Encoded protein: CASSLGQTLDTQYF. The V call is TRBV13, the J call TRBJ2-3; 7 nucleotides align to TRBD1. Germline CDR1 PRHDT, CDR2 FYEKMQ (reference sequence). The ends lost 5 bases at V and 5 bases at J; junction bases unmatched: 7. CDR3 length: 14 residues.

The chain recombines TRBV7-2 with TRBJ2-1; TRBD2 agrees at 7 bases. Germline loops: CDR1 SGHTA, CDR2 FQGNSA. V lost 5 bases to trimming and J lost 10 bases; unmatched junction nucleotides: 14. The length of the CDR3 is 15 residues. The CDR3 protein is CASSPLGGRANEQFF. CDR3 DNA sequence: TGTGCCAGCAGCCCACTTGGGGGGAGGGCCAACGAGCAGTTCTTC.

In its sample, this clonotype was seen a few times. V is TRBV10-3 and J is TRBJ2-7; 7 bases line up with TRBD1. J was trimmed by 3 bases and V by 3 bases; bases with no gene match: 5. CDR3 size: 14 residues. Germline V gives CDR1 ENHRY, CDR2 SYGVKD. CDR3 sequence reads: CAISDFRDSYEQYF. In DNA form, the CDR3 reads TGTGCCATCAGTGATTTTCGGGACAGCTACGAGCAGTACTTC.

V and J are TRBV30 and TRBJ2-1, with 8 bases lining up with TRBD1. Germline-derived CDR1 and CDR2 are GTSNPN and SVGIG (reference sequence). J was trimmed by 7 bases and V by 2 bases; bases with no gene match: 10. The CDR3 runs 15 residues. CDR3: CAWSLPDRAKNEQFF. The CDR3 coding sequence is TGTGCCTGGAGTTTACCGGACAGGGCGAAAAATGAGCAGTTCTTC.

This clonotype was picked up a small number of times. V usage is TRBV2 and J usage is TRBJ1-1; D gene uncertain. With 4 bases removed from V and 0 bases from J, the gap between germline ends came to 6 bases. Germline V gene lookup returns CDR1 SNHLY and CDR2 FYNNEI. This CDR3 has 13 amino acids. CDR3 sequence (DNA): TGTGCCAGCAGTGGTACACTGAACACTGAAGCTTTCTTT. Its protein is CASSGTLNTEAFF.

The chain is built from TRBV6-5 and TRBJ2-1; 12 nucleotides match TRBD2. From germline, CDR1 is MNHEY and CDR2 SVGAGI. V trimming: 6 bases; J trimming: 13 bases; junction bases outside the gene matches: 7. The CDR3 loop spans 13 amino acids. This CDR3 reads CASRPGTSGLQFF. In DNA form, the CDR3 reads TGTGCCAGCAGACCCGGGACTAGCGGGCTCCAGTTCTTC.

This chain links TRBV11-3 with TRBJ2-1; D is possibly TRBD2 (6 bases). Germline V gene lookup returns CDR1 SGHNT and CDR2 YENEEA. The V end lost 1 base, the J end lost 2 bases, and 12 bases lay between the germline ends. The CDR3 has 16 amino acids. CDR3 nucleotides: TGTGCCAGCAGCTTAGGTTTTGCGGGAACCTACAATGAGCAGTTCTTC. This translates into CASSLGFAGTYNEQFF.